This is a list of T cell receptor beta chains from one sample in a study of blood T cell repertoires in COVID-19. Profiling relied on immunoSEQ multiplex PCR, and the TCRdb table lists in-frame clones only, not all of them. This sample yields 200,000 to 250,000 clones, of which 70% to 90% are seen a single time; 0.98% belongs to the top ten. Material for sequencing was peripheral blood. Source of these receptors: a middle-aged man with acute or convalescent COVID-19. The CDR3 runs from the conserved cysteine through the conserved F or W. Each record gives: J gene, V gene, D gene, clone size, CDR3 protein, CDR3 DNA. D genes are given only for firm matches. Clone size is given for some rows only: seen once, a few or many times, or a class if the clone is expanded.

j_call: TRBJ2-3; v_call: TRBV7-3; d_call: TRBD2; clone_size: -; cdr3_aa: CASSRGLAGLDDDTQYF; cdr3_nt: TGTGCCAGCAGCCGGGGACTAGCGGGGCTCGACGACGATACGCAGTATTTT
j_call: TRBJ2-7; v_call: TRBV12-3/TRBV12-4; d_call: -; clone_size: -; cdr3_aa: CASSLVRYEQYF; cdr3_nt: TGTGCCAGCAGCCTAGTTCGCTACGAGCAGTACTTC
j_call: TRBJ2-7; v_call: TRBV30; d_call: -; clone_size: -; cdr3_aa: CAWNGMNSYEQYF; cdr3_nt: TGTGCCTGGAACGGGATGAACTCCTACGAGCAGTACTTC
j_call: TRBJ2-3; v_call: TRBV5-1; d_call: TRBD2; clone_size: -; cdr3_aa: CASSLDGGGGTDTQYF; cdr3_nt: TGCGCCAGCAGCTTGGATGGCGGGGGAGGCACAGATACGCAGTATTTT
j_call: TRBJ2-7; v_call: TRBV7-6; d_call: TRBD2; clone_size: -; cdr3_aa: CASSVERGSYEQYF; cdr3_nt: TGTGCCAGCAGCGTCGAGCGGGGCTCCTACGAGCAGTACTTC
j_call: TRBJ1-1; v_call: TRBV12-5; d_call: -; clone_size: -; cdr3_aa: CASGLGRGLNTEAFF; cdr3_nt: TGTGCTAGTGGTCTGGGGCGGGGATTGAACACTGAAGCTTTCTTT
j_call: TRBJ2-7; v_call: TRBV13; d_call: -; clone_size: -; cdr3_aa: CASSITSPVENYIKTSYEQYF; cdr3_nt: TGTGCCAGCAGCATAACTAGCCCAGTAGAAAACTATATCAAAACCTCCTACGAGCAGTACTTC
j_call: TRBJ2-1; v_call: TRBV28; d_call: TRBD2; clone_size: -; cdr3_aa: CASRAGGPDNEQFF; cdr3_nt: TGTGCCAGCAGAGCGGGGGGGCCCGACAATGAGCAGTTCTTC
j_call: TRBJ1-1; v_call: TRBV21-1; d_call: -; clone_size: -; cdr3_aa: CASSNPDKRTEAFF; cdr3_nt: TGTGCCAGCAGCAATCCGGACAAAAGGACTGAAGCTTTCTTT
j_call: TRBJ2-5; v_call: TRBV29-1; d_call: TRBD1; clone_size: -; cdr3_aa: CSLRQGQETQYF; cdr3_nt: TGCAGCTTAAGACAGGGCCAAGAGACCCAGTACTTC
j_call: TRBJ1-1; v_call: TRBV3-1/TRBV3-2; d_call: -; clone_size: -; cdr3_aa: CASSWQGWTEAFF; cdr3_nt: TGTGCCAGCAGTTGGCAGGGATGGACTGAAGCTTTCTTT
j_call: TRBJ1-3; v_call: TRBV6-5; d_call: -; clone_size: -; cdr3_aa: CAVVNSGNTIYF; cdr3_nt: TGCGCGGTCGTGAACTCTGGAAACACCATATATTTT
j_call: TRBJ2-7; v_call: TRBV9; d_call: TRBD2; clone_size: -; cdr3_aa: CASSLGGGTYEQYF; cdr3_nt: TGTGCCAGCAGCCTGGGGGGGGGAACCTACGAGCAGTACTTC
j_call: TRBJ1-4; v_call: TRBV20-1; d_call: -; clone_size: -; cdr3_aa: CREMTNEKLFF; cdr3_nt: TGCAGGGAGATGACTAATGAAAAACTGTTTTTT
j_call: TRBJ1-1; v_call: TRBV6-2/TRBV6-3; d_call: -; clone_size: -; cdr3_aa: CASSSLALGAATEAFF; cdr3_nt: TGTGCCAGCAGTTCCCTGGCTTTGGGGGCCGCCACTGAAGCTTTCTTT
j_call: TRBJ2-1; v_call: TRBV7-9; d_call: -; clone_size: -; cdr3_aa: CASSLGRGLSPNEQFF; cdr3_nt: TGTGCCAGCAGCTTAGGTCGCGGGCTCAGCCCCAATGAGCAGTTCTTC
j_call: TRBJ1-2; v_call: TRBV9; d_call: -; clone_size: once; cdr3_aa: CASSVGGNYGYTF; cdr3_nt: TGTGCCAGCAGCGTAGGAGGAAACTATGGCTACACCTTC
j_call: TRBJ1-5; v_call: TRBV2; d_call: -; clone_size: few; cdr3_aa: CASTNRQTNQPQHF; cdr3_nt: TGTGCCAGCACAAACAGGCAGACAAATCAGCCCCAGCATTTT
j_call: TRBJ2-2; v_call: TRBV30; d_call: TRBD2; clone_size: -; cdr3_aa: CAWSVLAGATGELFF; cdr3_nt: TGTGCCTGGAGTGTACTAGCGGGGGCCACCGGGGAGCTGTTTTTT
j_call: TRBJ1-1; v_call: TRBV7-9; d_call: -; clone_size: -; cdr3_aa: CASSLAPGTPGTEAFF; cdr3_nt: TGTGCCAGCAGCTTAGCGCCAGGGACACCGGGTACTGAAGCTTTCTTT
j_call: TRBJ1-2; v_call: TRBV4-1; d_call: -; clone_size: -; cdr3_aa: CASSQGMDSNYGYTF; cdr3_nt: TGCGCCAGCAGCCAGGGAATGGACAGTAACTATGGCTACACCTTC
j_call: TRBJ1-5; v_call: TRBV30; d_call: TRBD1; clone_size: -; cdr3_aa: CAWSTGGSGPYNQPQHF; cdr3_nt: TGTGCCTGGAGCACAGGGGGCTCCGGCCCCTACAATCAGCCCCAGCATTTT
j_call: TRBJ2-2; v_call: TRBV2; d_call: TRBD1; clone_size: -; cdr3_aa: CASTGQGEAGELFF; cdr3_nt: TGTGCCAGCACGGGACAGGGGGAGGCCGGGGAGCTGTTTTTT
j_call: TRBJ2-2; v_call: TRBV5-5; d_call: -; clone_size: -; cdr3_aa: CASSQTGSLVTGELFF; cdr3_nt: TGTGCCAGCAGCCAAACAGGGAGCCTCGTCACCGGGGAGCTGTTTTTT
j_call: TRBJ2-1; v_call: TRBV19; d_call: -; clone_size: once; cdr3_aa: CASSPSAAGGYNEQFF; cdr3_nt: TGTGCCAGTAGCCCCTCTGCAGCGGGCGGCTACAATGAGCAGTTCTTC
j_call: TRBJ1-1; v_call: TRBV29-1; d_call: -; clone_size: -; cdr3_aa: CSVEGGTLHVSEAFF; cdr3_nt: TGCAGCGTTGAAGGGGGGACACTCCACGTGAGTGAAGCTTTCTTT
j_call: TRBJ2-3; v_call: TRBV7-2; d_call: TRBD2; clone_size: few; cdr3_aa: CASGWSGGPGDTQYF; cdr3_nt: TGTGCCTCCGGGTGGAGCGGGGGGCCTGGAGATACGCAGTATTTT
j_call: TRBJ1-1; v_call: TRBV5-1; d_call: TRBD1; clone_size: -; cdr3_aa: CASSLGDRTNTEAFF; cdr3_nt: TGCGCCAGCAGCTTGGGGGACAGGACGAACACTGAAGCTTTCTTT
j_call: TRBJ1-5; v_call: TRBV5-6; d_call: -; clone_size: -; cdr3_aa: CASSLGRQFNQPQHF; cdr3_nt: TGTGCCAGCAGCTTGGGGCGACAGTTCAATCAGCCCCAGCATTTT
j_call: TRBJ1-1; v_call: TRBV12-3/TRBV12-4; d_call: -; clone_size: -; cdr3_aa: CASSLAGNTEAFF; cdr3_nt: TGTGCCAGCAGCCTAGCAGGGAACACTGAAGCTTTCTTT
j_call: TRBJ1-2; v_call: TRBV6-5; d_call: -; clone_size: -; cdr3_aa: CASSYSKGVAGYTF; cdr3_nt: TGTGCCAGCAGTTACTCGAAAGGGGTCGCTGGCTACACCTTC
j_call: TRBJ1-2; v_call: TRBV3-1/TRBV3-2; d_call: -; clone_size: once; cdr3_aa: CAARGLNYGYTF; cdr3_nt: TGTGCCGCACGGGGTCTCAACTATGGCTACACCTTC
j_call: TRBJ2-1; v_call: TRBV7-8; d_call: -; clone_size: -; cdr3_aa: CASSAGSNEQFF; cdr3_nt: TGTGCCAGCAGCGCAGGCTCCAATGAGCAGTTCTTC
j_call: TRBJ2-7; v_call: TRBV24-1; d_call: -; clone_size: -; cdr3_aa: CATSDAGSYEQYF; cdr3_nt: TGTGCCACCAGTGATGCAGGTTCCTACGAGCAGTACTTC
j_call: TRBJ1-6; v_call: TRBV30; d_call: -; clone_size: -; cdr3_aa: CAWSLTGEASPLHF; cdr3_nt: TGTGCCTGGAGTTTAACTGGAGAGGCTTCACCCCTCCACTTT
j_call: TRBJ2-7; v_call: TRBV5-6; d_call: TRBD2; clone_size: few; cdr3_aa: CASSLDRGAYEQYF; cdr3_nt: TGTGCCAGCAGCTTGGATCGGGGGGCCTACGAGCAGTACTTC
j_call: TRBJ2-1; v_call: TRBV5-1; d_call: TRBD2; clone_size: -; cdr3_aa: CASSLVASGGTEQFF; cdr3_nt: TGCGCCAGCAGCTTGGTTGCTAGCGGGGGTACTGAGCAGTTCTTC
j_call: TRBJ1-1; v_call: TRBV9; d_call: -; clone_size: -; cdr3_aa: CASSVAPQNTEAFF; cdr3_nt: TGTGCCAGCAGCGTAGCACCACAGAACACTGAAGCTTTCTTT
j_call: TRBJ2-7; v_call: TRBV9; d_call: TRBD2; clone_size: few; cdr3_aa: CASSPIEKSGGPLEQYF; cdr3_nt: TGTGCCAGCAGCCCCATCGAGAAGAGCGGGGGGCCCCTGGAGCAGTACTTC
j_call: TRBJ1-1; v_call: TRBV2; d_call: -; clone_size: -; cdr3_aa: CASSYLRDGTEAFF; cdr3_nt: TGTGCCAGCAGTTATCTCAGGGATGGGACTGAAGCTTTCTTT
j_call: TRBJ1-4; v_call: TRBV6-6; d_call: -; clone_size: -; cdr3_aa: CASRSTATNEKLFF; cdr3_nt: TGTGCCAGCCGAAGTACTGCAACTAATGAAAAACTGTTTTTT
j_call: TRBJ2-7; v_call: TRBV9; d_call: -; clone_size: -; cdr3_aa: CASSVSGNLYEQYF; cdr3_nt: TGTGCCAGCAGCGTTAGCGGAAATCTCTACGAGCAGTACTTC
j_call: TRBJ1-1; v_call: TRBV6-6; d_call: -; clone_size: few; cdr3_aa: CASSLLGGADTEAFF; cdr3_nt: TGTGCCAGCAGTTTACTTGGGGGCGCCGACACTGAAGCTTTCTTT
j_call: TRBJ1-1; v_call: TRBV29-1; d_call: -; clone_size: -; cdr3_aa: CSVAFGLNTEAFF; cdr3_nt: TGCAGCGTCGCTTTCGGGTTGAACACTGAAGCTTTCTTT
j_call: TRBJ1-1; v_call: TRBV27; d_call: -; clone_size: -; cdr3_aa: CASSFVRNTEAFF; cdr3_nt: TGTGCCAGCAGTTTCGTCAGGAACACTGAAGCTTTCTTT
j_call: TRBJ1-6; v_call: TRBV19; d_call: TRBD1; clone_size: -; cdr3_aa: CASSTYRGQGSPLHF; cdr3_nt: TGTGCCAGTAGTACCTACCGAGGACAGGGATCACCCCTCCACTTT
j_call: TRBJ2-7; v_call: TRBV5-1; d_call: TRBD1; clone_size: -; cdr3_aa: CASSLPGQGGHEQYF; cdr3_nt: TGCGCCAGCAGCTTGCCCGGACAGGGAGGCCACGAGCAGTACTTC